One and the same sample provided the 21 T cell receptor beta chains below, sequenced in a study of blood T cell repertoires in COVID-19. Using immunoSEQ multiplex PCR, the repertoire was profiled, and TCRdb retains in-frame clones only, with some absent. Found here are 30,000 to 40,000 clones, about 90% of them singletons; the top ten hold 11% to 15%. The sample comprised peripheral blood. These receptors were taken from a man aged 55 to 70 with active COVID-19.

This clone appeared a single time. V is TRBV9 and J is TRBJ2-3; 8 bases line up with TRBD2. The V segment lost 0 bases and the J segment 4 bases; nucleotides outside the gene matches: 13. CDR1 is SGDLS, CDR2 YYNGEE, per germline. This CDR3 contains 18 residues. The CDR3 protein is CASSVGFTSGSNSDTQYF. In nucleotides, the CDR3 is TGTGCCAGCAGCGTAGGGTTTACGAGCGGGAGTAATTCAGATACGCAGTATTTT.

This chain joins TRBV4-2 and TRBJ2-7, with 8 bases matching TRBD2. With V trimmed by 0 bases and J by 3 bases, 13 bases remained unmatched. Germline CDR1 is LGHNA and CDR2 is YNFKEQ. The CDR3 contains 18 residues. The DNA for the CDR3 is TGTGCCAGCAGCCAAGAGGTCATTGTCGGGACTAGGATCTACGAGCAGTACTTC. It encodes CASSQEVIVGTRIYEQYF.

V gene TRBV2 combines with J gene TRBJ2-7; 8 bases match TRBD2. Germline V gives CDR1 SNHLY, CDR2 FYNNEI. V lost 6 bases, J lost 6 bases, and 10 bases stayed unmatched. This CDR3 is 14 amino acids long. Here the CDR3 reads CASSRLAPRGEQYF. The CDR3 DNA reads TGTGCCAGCAGCAGACTAGCGCCCCGGGGCGAGCAGTACTTC.

V and J are TRBV4-1 and TRBJ1-6; TRBD1 agrees at 9 bases. Germline CDR1 is MGHRA and CDR2 is YSYEKL. V trimming: 3 bases; J trimming: 10 bases; junction bases outside the gene matches: 7. This CDR3 is 15 amino acids long. The CDR3: CASSQGTGRVSPLHF. The CDR3 region has the DNA TGCGCCAGCAGCCAGGGGACAGGGCGCGTCTCACCCCTCCACTTT.

This clone occurred once. The chain joins TRBV29-1 to TRBJ2-1; D unresolved. The CDR3 totals 13 residues. Germline CDR1 SQVTM, CDR2 ANQGSEA. Deletions cut 5 bases from V and 6 bases from J, with 14 bases between. The CDR3 DNA reads TGCAGCGTTATTGGGCGCTTCCGCAATGAGCAGTTCTTC. This encodes CSVIGRFRNEQFF.

This chain's CDR3 is CASSEDRARGYTF. Here the CDR3 DNA reads TGTGCCAGCAGCGAGGACAGGGCACGCGGCTACACCTTC. J is TRBJ1-2 and V is TRBV7-9; 8 nucleotides match TRBD1. The germline V gene encodes CDR1 SEHNR and CDR2 FQNEAQ (reference sequence). The CDR3 runs 13 residues. V shed 5 bases, J shed 8 bases, and the junction held 7 bases outside the gene matches.

V usage is TRBV14 and J usage is TRBJ2-3, with unresolved D. Germline loops: CDR1 SGHDN, CDR2 FVKESK. This CDR3 contains 15 residues. Trimming removed 0 bases at V and 0 bases at J, with 7 bases between. CDR3 nucleotides: TGTGCCAGCAGCCAAGAACTAACAAGCACAGATACGCAGTATTTT. Protein product: CASSQELTSTDTQYF.

The gene calls are TRBV3-1 (or the pseudogene TRBV3-2) and TRBJ1-2; 11 bases fit TRBD1. CDR3 length: 17 residues. Per the germline V gene, CDR1 is LGHDT and CDR2 is YNNKEL (reference sequence). Trimming took 4 bases from V and 5 from J; bases not matched to a gene: 12. The CDR3 loop reads CASSRYMDRGRGYGYTF. Written as DNA, the CDR3 is TGTGCCAGCAGCCGCTACATGGACAGGGGGCGAGGGTATGGCTACACCTTC.

The V and J genes are TRBV4-1 and TRBJ2-2, with 8 bases aligning to TRBD2. Germline V CDR1 and CDR2: MGHRA, YSYEKL. V was pared by 0 bases and J by 3 bases, with 3 bases of the junction left unmatched. CDR3 length equals 16 residues. The CDR3 here is CASSQDPGGYTGELFF. CDR3 coding DNA: TGCGCCAGCAGCCAAGACCCGGGAGGGTACACCGGGGAGCTGTTTTTT.

The CDR3 DNA sequence: TGTGCCACCAGCTTCCGAGCCTCTGGGGCCAACGTCCTGACTTTC. This sequence encodes CATSFRASGANVLTF. The chain joins TRBV15 to TRBJ2-6; D ambiguous. This CDR3 is built from 15 residues. Between the trimmed V and J ends, which lost 5 bases and 0 bases, there was a span of 8 bases. The V gene's germline CDR1 is LNHNV and CDR2 YYDKDF (reference sequence).

V is TRBV15 and J is TRBJ2-3; TRBD2 aligns across 11 bases. Losses at the gene ends were 2 bases for V and 3 bases for J; bases not matched to a gene: 4. The CDR3 is 16 residues long. Germline CDR1 and CDR2: LNHNV and YYDKDF (reference sequence). The DNA of the CDR3 is TGTGCCACCAGCAGAACACTAGCGGGAGTTACAGATACGCAGTATTTT. Translation: CATSRTLAGVTDTQYF.

The chain recombines TRBV18 with TRBJ2-5; tentatively, D is TRBD1 (6 bases). The V gene's germline CDR1 is KGHSH and CDR2 LQKENI. Trimming shortened V by 5 bases and J by 2 bases, and 6 bases separated the two germline ends. This CDR3 comprises 12 residues. In DNA, the CDR3 is TGTGCCAGCTCAGGGACACAAGAGACCCAGTACTTC. Translation: CASSGTQETQYF.

V gene TRBV11-3 combines with J gene TRBJ2-2, with TRBD2 as a possible D gene (5 bases). V lost 1 base and J lost 3, with 12 bases in between. This CDR3 region has 16 residues. The germline CDR1 and CDR2 sequences are SGHNT and YENEEA. CDR3 bases: TGTGCCAGCAGCTTAGGAAGTCGGGGAGACACCGGGGAGCTGTTTTTT. This codes for CASSLGSRGDTGELFF.

This chain joins TRBV21-1 and TRBJ2-3; TRBD2 reflects the table's D call only, with no check against the DNA. TRBV21-1 is reported as a pseudogene. The CDR3 extends over 15 amino acids. The CDR3 reads CASSKGASGTDTQYF. Here the CDR3 DNA reads TGTGCCAGCAGCAAAGGGGCTAGCGGCACAGATACGCAGTATTTT.

This rearrangement joins TRBV7-9 to TRBJ2-3; D remains unclear. Germline lookup yields CDR1 SEHNR and CDR2 FQNEAQ (reference sequence). Trimming stripped 5 bases from V and 5 bases from J, with 20 bases between. The CDR3 runs to 16 residues. For the CDR3, the DNA is TGTGCCAGCAGCATCCTTTTAGTGTCAAGTGGAGATACGCAGTATTTT. The encoded protein is CASSILLVSSGDTQYF.

The V and J genes are TRBV7-9 and TRBJ2-7; 7 bases are a match to TRBD2. Germline CDR1 reads SEHNR; CDR2 reads FQNEAQ (reference sequence). The CDR3 has 14 residues. Trimming removed 1 base from V and 2 bases from J; junction bases left unmatched: 2. CDR3 residues: CASSLGTSAYEQYF. The CDR3, as DNA: TGTGCCAGCAGCTTAGGTACTAGCGCCTACGAGCAGTACTTC.

The gene calls are TRBV7-9 and TRBJ1-1, with D possibly TRBD1 on 6 matching bases. The CDR3 sequence is 14 residues long. Trimming took 5 bases from V and 1 from J, leaving 11 bases between them. The germline CDR1 and CDR2 sequences are SEHNR and FQNEAQ (reference sequence). The CDR3 region is CASSQGYANTEAFF. The CDR3 nucleotides are TGTGCCAGCAGCCAGGGGTATGCGAACACTGAAGCTTTCTTT.

CDR3 residues: CATSRDAGGRGDTQYF. The CDR3 DNA reads as TGTGCCACCAGCAGAGATGCGGGAGGGCGGGGAGATACGCAGTATTTT. The chain has TRBV15 and TRBJ2-3; 9 positions match TRBD2. The CDR3 covers 16 residues. Germline V gene data show CDR1 as LNHNV and CDR2 as YYDKDF (reference sequence). Trimming removed 0 bases from V and 5 bases from J; junction bases left unmatched: 6. Filled out from reference TRBV15 and TRBJ2-3, the complete variable domain reads DAMVIQNPRYQVTQFGKPVTLSCSQTLNHNVMYWYQQKSSQAPKLLFHYYDKDFNNEADTPDNFQSRRPNTSFCFLDIRSPGLGDTAMYLCATSRDAGGRGDTQYFGPGTRLTVL.

The rearrangement links TRBV2 to TRBJ1-1; D perhaps matches TRBD1 (6 bases). This CDR3 contains 14 residues. Trimming pared 7 bases from V and 4 bases from J, leaving 16 bases between. CDR1 SNHLY and CDR2 FYNNEI come from the germline V gene. The CDR3 region is CASTSRGRSTEAFF. The CDR3 nucleotides are TGTGCCAGCACTAGCAGGGGACGAAGCACTGAAGCTTTCTTT.

The chain links TRBV3-1 (or the pseudogene TRBV3-2) to TRBJ2-1, with 15 bases aligning to TRBD2. V shed 1 base and J 7 bases; nucleotides not matched to a gene: 11. This CDR3 is built from 19 residues. Per the germline V gene, CDR1 is LGHDT and CDR2 is YNNKEL (reference sequence). The DNA for the CDR3 is TGTGCCAGCAGCCAAGTTTTTTGGACTAGCGGGAGGGGAAATAATGAGCAGTTCTTC. Translation gives CASSQVFWTSGRGNNEQFF.

This chain joins TRBV27 and TRBJ2-7; 8 bases align to TRBD2. CDR3 length: 17 amino acids. In germline, CDR1 is MNHEY, CDR2 SMNVEV (reference sequence). V lost 8 bases and J lost 0; bases outside the gene matches: 15. CDR3 loop: CASRPSGLRDSSYEQYF. CDR3 in DNA: TGTGCCAGCCGTCCTAGCGGGCTTCGGGATAGCTCCTACGAGCAGTACTTC.